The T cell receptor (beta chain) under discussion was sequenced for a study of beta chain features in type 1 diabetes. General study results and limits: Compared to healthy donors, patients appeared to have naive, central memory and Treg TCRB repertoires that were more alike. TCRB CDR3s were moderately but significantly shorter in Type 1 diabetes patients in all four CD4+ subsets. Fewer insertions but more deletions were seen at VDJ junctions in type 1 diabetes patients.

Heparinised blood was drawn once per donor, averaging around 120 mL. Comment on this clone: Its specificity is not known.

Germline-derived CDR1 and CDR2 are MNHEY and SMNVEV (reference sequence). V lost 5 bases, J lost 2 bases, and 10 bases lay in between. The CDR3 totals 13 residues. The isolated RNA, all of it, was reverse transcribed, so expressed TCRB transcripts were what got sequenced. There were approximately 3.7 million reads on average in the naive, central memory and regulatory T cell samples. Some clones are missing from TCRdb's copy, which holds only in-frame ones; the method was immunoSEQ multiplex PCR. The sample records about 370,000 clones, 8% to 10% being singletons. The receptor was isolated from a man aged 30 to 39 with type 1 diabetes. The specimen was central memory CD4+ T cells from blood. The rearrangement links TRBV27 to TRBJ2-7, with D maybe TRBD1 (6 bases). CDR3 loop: CASSAGQPYEQYF. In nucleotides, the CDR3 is TGTGCCAGCAGTGCCGGACAGCCCTACGAGCAGTACTTC.